This T cell receptor beta chain was found in a study of T cell responses to AZD1222 COVID-19 vaccine. Study observations and caveats: Per reports, nearly half of all spike-specific TCRs target regions that are unmutated in variants.

In the case of this clone: Its antigen remains unknown.

Combined were second doses at about 4 or about 12 weeks. Profiling relied on immunoSEQ multiplex PCR, and the TCRdb table lists in-frame clones only, not all of them. Counted here are more than 85,000 clones, 80% to 90% occurring once; the ten biggest clones make up 44%. Germline V gene data show CDR1 as LNHNV and CDR2 as YYDKDF (reference sequence). The CDR3 spans 14 residues. The germline V and J ends were trimmed by 0 bases and 9 bases, with 12 bases remaining between them. The chain is built from TRBV15 and TRBJ2-1; D remains ambiguous. This clonotype was obtained from an adult who received the AZD1222 COVID-19 vaccine. This sample comprised peripheral blood, obtained 28 days after the second AZD1222 dose. The CDR3: CATSRDSPPAEQFF. CDR3 in DNA: TGTGCCACCAGCAGAGATTCCCCCCCAGCTGAGCAGTTCTTC.